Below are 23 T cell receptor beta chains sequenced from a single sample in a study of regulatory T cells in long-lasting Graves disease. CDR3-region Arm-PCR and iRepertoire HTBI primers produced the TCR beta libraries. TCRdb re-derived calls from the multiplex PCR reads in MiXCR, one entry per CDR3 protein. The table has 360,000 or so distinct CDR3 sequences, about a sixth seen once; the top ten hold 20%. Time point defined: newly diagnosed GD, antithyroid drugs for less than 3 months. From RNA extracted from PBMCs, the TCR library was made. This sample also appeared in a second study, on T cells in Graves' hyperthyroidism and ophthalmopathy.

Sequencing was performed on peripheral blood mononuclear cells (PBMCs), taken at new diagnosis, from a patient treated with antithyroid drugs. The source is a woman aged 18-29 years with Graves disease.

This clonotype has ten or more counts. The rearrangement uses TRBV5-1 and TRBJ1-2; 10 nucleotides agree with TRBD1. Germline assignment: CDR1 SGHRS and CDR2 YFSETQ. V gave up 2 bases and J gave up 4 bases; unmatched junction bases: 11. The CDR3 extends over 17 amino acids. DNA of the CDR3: TGCGCCAGCAGCTTCCGGCGGGAGACAGGGGGCCGCTATGGCTACACCTTC. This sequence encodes CASSFRRETGGRYGYTF.

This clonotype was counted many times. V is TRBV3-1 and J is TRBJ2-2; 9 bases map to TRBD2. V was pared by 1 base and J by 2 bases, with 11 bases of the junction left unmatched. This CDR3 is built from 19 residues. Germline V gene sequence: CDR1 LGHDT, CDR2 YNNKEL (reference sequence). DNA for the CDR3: TGTGCCAGCAGCCAAGTTGGCGGGAGGGTTAAGTTTAACACCGGGGAGCTGTTTTTT. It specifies CASSQVGGRVKFNTGELFF. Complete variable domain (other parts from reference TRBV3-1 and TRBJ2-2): DTAVSQTPKYLVTQMGNDKSIKCEQNLGHDTMYWYKQDSKKFLKIMFSYNNKELIINETVPNRFSPKSPDKAHLNLHINSLELGDSAVYFCASSQVGGRVKFNTGELFFGEGSRLTVL.

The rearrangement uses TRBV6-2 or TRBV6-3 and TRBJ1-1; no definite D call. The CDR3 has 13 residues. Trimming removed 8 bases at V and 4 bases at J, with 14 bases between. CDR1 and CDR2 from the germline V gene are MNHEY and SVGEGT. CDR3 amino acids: CASLNPGITEAFF. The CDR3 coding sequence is TGTGCCAGCTTGAACCCGGGGATCACTGAAGCTTTCTTT.

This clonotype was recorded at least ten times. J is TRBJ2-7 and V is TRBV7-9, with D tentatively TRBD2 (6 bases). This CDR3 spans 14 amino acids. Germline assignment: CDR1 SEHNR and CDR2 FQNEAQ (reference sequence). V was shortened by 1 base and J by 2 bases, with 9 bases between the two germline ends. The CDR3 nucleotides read TGTGCCAGCAGCTTAGACGGGAGAGCCTACGAGCAGTACTTC. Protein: CASSLDGRAYEQYF.

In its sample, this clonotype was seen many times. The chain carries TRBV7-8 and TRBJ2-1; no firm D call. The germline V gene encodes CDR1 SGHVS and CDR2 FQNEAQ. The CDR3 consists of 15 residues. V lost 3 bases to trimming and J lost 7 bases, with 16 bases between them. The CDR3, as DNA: TGTGCCAGCAGCTTCCCTCGGAGCTCGTTTAATGAGCAGTTCTTC. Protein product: CASSFPRSSFNEQFF. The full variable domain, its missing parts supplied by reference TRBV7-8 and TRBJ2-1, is GAGVSQSPRYKVAKRGQDVALRCDPISGHVSLFWYQQALGQGPEFLTYFQNEAQLDKSGLPSDRFFAERPEGSVSTLKIQRTQQEDSAVYLCASSFPRSSFNEQFFGPGTRLTVL.

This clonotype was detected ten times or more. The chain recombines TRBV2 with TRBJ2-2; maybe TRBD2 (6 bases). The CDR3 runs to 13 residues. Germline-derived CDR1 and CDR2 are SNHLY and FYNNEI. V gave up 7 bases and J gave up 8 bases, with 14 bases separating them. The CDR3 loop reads CASKSGASGELFF. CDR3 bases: TGTGCCAGCAAATCGGGAGCATCAGGGGAGCTGTTTTTT.

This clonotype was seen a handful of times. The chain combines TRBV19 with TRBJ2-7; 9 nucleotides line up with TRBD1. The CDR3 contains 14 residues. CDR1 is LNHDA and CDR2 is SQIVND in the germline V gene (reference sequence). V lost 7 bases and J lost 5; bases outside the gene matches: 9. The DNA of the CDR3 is TGTGCCAGTAAACCGGGACAGGGTCGCCACGAGCAGTACTTC. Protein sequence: CASKPGQGRHEQYF.

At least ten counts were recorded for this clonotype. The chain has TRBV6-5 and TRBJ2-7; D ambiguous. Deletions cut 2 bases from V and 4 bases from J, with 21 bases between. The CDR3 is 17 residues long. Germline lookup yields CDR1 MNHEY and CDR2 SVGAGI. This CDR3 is CASSYLVPTESIYEQYF. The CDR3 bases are TGTGCCAGCAGTTACCTAGTTCCCACCGAATCTATATACGAGCAGTACTTC.

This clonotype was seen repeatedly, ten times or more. CDR3 protein: CASSPPSGGRKAFF. The CDR3 DNA is TGTGCCAGCTCACCACCTAGCGGGGGGAGAAAAGCTTTCTTT. This chain joins TRBV18 and TRBJ1-1, with TRBD1 as a possible D gene (5 bases). The V gene's germline CDR1 is KGHSH and CDR2 LQKENI. Trimming removed 0 bases at V and 9 bases at J, with 14 bases between. The CDR3 sequence is 14 residues long.

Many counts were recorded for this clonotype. Written as DNA, the CDR3 is TGTGCCATCAGTCCAGACAGGGACTATGGCTACACCTTC. Its translation: CAISPDRDYGYTF. The V and J genes are TRBV10-3 and TRBJ1-2; 7 bases are shared with TRBD1. Germline V CDR1 and CDR2: ENHRY, SYGVKD. The trim removed 5 bases at V and 3 bases at J, leaving 3 bases unmatched. This CDR3 has 13 amino acids.

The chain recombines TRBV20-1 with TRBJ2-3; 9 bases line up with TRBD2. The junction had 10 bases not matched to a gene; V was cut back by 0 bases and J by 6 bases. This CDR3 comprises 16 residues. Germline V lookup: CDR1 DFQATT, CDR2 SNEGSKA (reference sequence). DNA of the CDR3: TGCAGTGCTAGAGACGCAGTAGCGGGAGAGACCGATACGCAGTATTTT. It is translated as CSARDAVAGETDTQYF.

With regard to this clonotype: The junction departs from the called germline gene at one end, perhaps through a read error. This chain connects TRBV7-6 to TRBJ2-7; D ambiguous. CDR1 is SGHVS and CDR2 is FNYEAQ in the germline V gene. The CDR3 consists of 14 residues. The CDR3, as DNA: TGTGCCAGCGGCTTAACGGAGCTCTCCTACGAGCAGTACTTC. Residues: CASGLTELSYEQYF.

The DNA for the CDR3 is TGTGCCAGCAGCCCCAAGCTCGTAAGGACTACCCCTTGGAATGAGCAGTTCTTC. Translation: CASSPKLVRTTPWNEQFF. V is TRBV9 and J is TRBJ2-1; D is perhaps TRBD2 (6 bases). CDR3 length equals 18 residues. Between the trimmed V and J ends, which lost 4 bases and 7 bases, there was a span of 27 bases. Per the germline V gene, CDR1 is SGDLS and CDR2 is YYNGEE.

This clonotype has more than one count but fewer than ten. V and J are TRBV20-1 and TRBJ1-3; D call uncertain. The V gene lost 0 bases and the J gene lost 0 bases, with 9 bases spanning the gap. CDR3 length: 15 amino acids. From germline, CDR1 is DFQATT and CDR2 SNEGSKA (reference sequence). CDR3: CSARDGGSSGNTIYF. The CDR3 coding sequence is TGCAGTGCTAGAGATGGCGGGAGCTCTGGAAACACCATATATTTT.

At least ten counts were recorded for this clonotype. CDR3 region: CASSEARGGGSGYTF. Here the CDR3 DNA reads TGTGCCAGCAGTGAAGCGCGTGGTGGGGGAAGTGGCTACACCTTC. The chain uses TRBV2 and TRBJ1-2; possible D gene TRBD1, 5 bases. Germline CDR1 is SNHLY and CDR2 is FYNNEI. Between the trimmed V and J ends, which lost 0 bases and 7 bases, there was a span of 15 bases. This CDR3 has 15 residues.

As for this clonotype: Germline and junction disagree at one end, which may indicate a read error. For the CDR3, the DNA is TGTGCCATCAGTGATTCGTTCTGGGGAACCCAGTACTTC. Translating it yields CAISDSFWGTQYF. The gene calls are TRBV24-1 and TRBJ2-5; D gene unclear. This CDR3 is built from 13 residues. Germline V gene data show CDR1 as KGHDR and CDR2 as SFDVKD.

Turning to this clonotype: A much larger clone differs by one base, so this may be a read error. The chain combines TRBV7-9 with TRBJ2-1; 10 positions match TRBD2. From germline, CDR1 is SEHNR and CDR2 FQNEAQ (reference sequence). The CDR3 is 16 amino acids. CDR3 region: CAGSSRSGGSYNEQFF. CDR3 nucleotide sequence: TGTGCCGGCAGCTCTCGTAGCGGGGGGTCCTACAATGAGCAGTTCTTC.

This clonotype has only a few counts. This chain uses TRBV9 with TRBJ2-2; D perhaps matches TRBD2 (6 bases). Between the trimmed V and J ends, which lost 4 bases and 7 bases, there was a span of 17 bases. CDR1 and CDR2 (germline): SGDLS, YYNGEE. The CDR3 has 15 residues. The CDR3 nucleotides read TGTGCCAGCAGCCTTCGTGGGACTGTCCACGGGGAGCTGTTTTTT. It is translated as CASSLRGTVHGELFF.

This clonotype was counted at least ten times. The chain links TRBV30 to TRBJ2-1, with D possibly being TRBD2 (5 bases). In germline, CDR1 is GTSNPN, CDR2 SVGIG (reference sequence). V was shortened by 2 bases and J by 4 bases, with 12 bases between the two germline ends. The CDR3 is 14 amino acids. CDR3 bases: TGTGCCTGGAGTTTACCGGGGAGTTACAATGAGCAGTTCTTC. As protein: CAWSLPGSYNEQFF.

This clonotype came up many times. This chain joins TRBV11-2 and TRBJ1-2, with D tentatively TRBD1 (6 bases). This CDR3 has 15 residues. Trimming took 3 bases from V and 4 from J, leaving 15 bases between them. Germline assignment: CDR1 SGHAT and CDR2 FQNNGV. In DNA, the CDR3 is TGTGCCAGCAGCTTCGACGTGGGGGGCATCTATGGCTACACCTTC. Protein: CASSFDVGGIYGYTF.

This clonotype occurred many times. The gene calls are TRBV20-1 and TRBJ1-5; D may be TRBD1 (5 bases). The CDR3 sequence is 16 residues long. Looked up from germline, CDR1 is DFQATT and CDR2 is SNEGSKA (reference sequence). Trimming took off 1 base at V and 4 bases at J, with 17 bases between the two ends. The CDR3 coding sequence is TGCAGTGCTAGAGCGGCGATGGGGGGGTTAAATCAGCCCCAGCATTTT. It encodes CSARAAMGGLNQPQHF.

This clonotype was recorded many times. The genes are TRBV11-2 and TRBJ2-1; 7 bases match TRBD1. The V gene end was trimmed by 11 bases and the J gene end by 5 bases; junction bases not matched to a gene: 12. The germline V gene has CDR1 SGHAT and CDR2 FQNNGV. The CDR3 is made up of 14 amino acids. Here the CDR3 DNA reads TGTGCCTCACGCAAGGGGGCGAAAAACAATGAGCAGTTCTTC. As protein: CASRKGAKNNEQFF. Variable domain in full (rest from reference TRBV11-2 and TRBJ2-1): EAGVAQSPRYKIIEKRQSVAFWCNPISGHATLYWYQQILGQGPKLLIQFQNNGVVDDSQLPKDRFSAERLKGVDSTLKIQPAKLEDSAVYLCASRKGAKNNEQFFGPGTRLTVL.

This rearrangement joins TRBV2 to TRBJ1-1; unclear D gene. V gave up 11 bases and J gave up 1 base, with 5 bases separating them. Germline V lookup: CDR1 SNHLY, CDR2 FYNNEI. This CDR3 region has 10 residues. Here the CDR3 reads CAEGNTEAFF. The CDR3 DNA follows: TGTGCCGAAGGGAACACTGAAGCTTTCTTT.